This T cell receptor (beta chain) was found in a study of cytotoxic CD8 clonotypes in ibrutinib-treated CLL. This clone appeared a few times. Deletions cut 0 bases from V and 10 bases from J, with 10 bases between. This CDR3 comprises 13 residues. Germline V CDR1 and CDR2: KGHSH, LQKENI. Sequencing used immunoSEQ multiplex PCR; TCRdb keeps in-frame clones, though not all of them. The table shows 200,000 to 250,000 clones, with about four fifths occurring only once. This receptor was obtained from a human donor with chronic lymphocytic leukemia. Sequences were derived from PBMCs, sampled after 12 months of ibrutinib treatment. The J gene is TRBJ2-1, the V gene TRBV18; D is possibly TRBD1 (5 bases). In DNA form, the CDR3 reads TGTGCCAGCTCACCACCTTATGGACACGAGCAGTTCTTC. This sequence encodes CASSPPYGHEQFF.